The 21 T cell receptor beta chains presented below share a single source sample, sequenced in a study of radiation and T cells in renal cell carcinoma. Time point reported: blood 4 weeks post-SBRT, at nephrectomy. Treatment denoted: 15 Gy SBRT to primary tumor, nephrectomy 4 weeks later. Using immunoSEQ multiplex PCR, the repertoire was profiled, and TCRdb retains in-frame clones only, with some absent. This table holds approximately 86,000 clones, 70% to 90% found once. The sample here was blood, taken from a patient whose treatment included radiotherapy and nephrectomy. These receptors came from a man aged 50-59 years with renal cell carcinoma.

The chain joins TRBV28 to TRBJ1-2; the D gene is possibly TRBD1 (5 bases). The germline gives CDR1 MDHEN, CDR2 SYDVKM. V lost 10 bases to trimming and J lost 6 bases, with 18 bases between them. The CDR3 runs to 13 residues. The CDR3 region is CAITGLWDDGYTF. The CDR3 DNA is TGTGCCATCACCGGACTATGGGACGATGGCTACACCTTC.

A note on this clone: The identical CDR3 is also encoded by other nucleotide sequences in the sample. The V call is TRBV18, the J call TRBJ2-3; unclear D gene. Germline CDR1 is KGHSH and CDR2 is LQKENI. The CDR3 runs 13 residues. Trimming took 3 bases from V and 1 from J, leaving 5 bases between them. For the CDR3, the DNA is TGTGCCAGCTCACCCCCGGGCACAGATACGCAGTATTTT. Protein sequence: CASSPPGTDTQYF.

The CDR3 DNA is TGTGCCAGCAGCCCACTAAATAACTATGGCTACACCTTC. As protein: CASSPLNNYGYTF. V gene TRBV7-8 combines with J gene TRBJ1-2; D not certain. The CDR3 extends over 13 amino acids. Trimming took 5 bases from V and 1 from J, leaving 8 bases between them. CDR1 and CDR2 (germline): SGHVS, FQNEAQ.

The chain uses TRBV9 and TRBJ2-5; 10 bases match TRBD1. CDR3 length: 14 amino acids. V was pared by 0 bases and J by 7 bases, with 3 bases of the junction left unmatched. CDR1 and CDR2 (germline): SGDLS, YYNGEE. The CDR3 nucleotides are TGTGCCAGCAGCGTAGAGACAGGGGGCTGGACCCAGTACTTC. Its translation is CASSVETGGWTQYF.

The rearrangement links TRBV6-1 to TRBJ2-5, with 8 bases lining up with TRBD1. V lost 1 base, J lost 4 bases, and 8 bases stayed unmatched. The germline V gene has CDR1 MNHNS and CDR2 SASEGT. The CDR3 is made up of 16 amino acids. The CDR3 loop reads CASSEVYRGIRETQYF. The CDR3, as DNA: TGTGCCAGCAGTGAAGTTTACAGGGGGATAAGAGAGACCCAGTACTTC.

As DNA, the CDR3 is TGTGCCAGCAGCTTAACCAGCGGGACCATCACAGATACGCAGTATTTT. This sequence encodes CASSLTSGTITDTQYF. The chain carries TRBV7-3 and TRBJ2-3; 7 nucleotides agree with TRBD2. Germline values: CDR1 SGHTA, CDR2 FQGTGA. The CDR3 has 16 amino acids. Trimming removed 0 bases from V and 2 bases from J; junction bases left unmatched: 5.

The chain joins TRBV6-5 to TRBJ2-7; no definite D call. The CDR3 contains 13 residues. V shed 7 bases and J shed 3 bases, with 13 bases lying between them. Germline V gene sequence: CDR1 MNHEY, CDR2 SVGAGI. CDR3 in amino acids: CASTPDGRYEQYF. The DNA for the CDR3 is TGTGCCAGCACCCCGGACGGACGCTACGAGCAGTACTTC.

In DNA, the CDR3 is TGTGCCACCACAGGGGGCGCTCGGGGCTACACCTTC. Residues: CATTGGARGYTF. The chain uses TRBV4-2 and TRBJ1-2; 9 bases agree with TRBD1. The germline V gene has CDR1 LGHNA and CDR2 YNFKEQ. The CDR3 length is 12 residues. The V gene end was trimmed by 10 bases and the J gene end by 8 bases; junction bases not matched to a gene: 8.

The V and J genes are TRBV7-2 and TRBJ2-5, with D tentatively TRBD1 (6 bases). Between the trimmed V and J ends, which lost 8 bases and 5 bases, there was a span of 9 bases. CDR1 is SGHTA, CDR2 FQGNSA, per germline. There are 11 residues in the CDR3. CDR3 coding DNA: TGTGCCAGCGGTCAGGGGGAGACCCAGTACTTC. Residues: CASGQGETQYF.

The chain carries TRBV21-1 and TRBJ1-4; TRBD1 is the table's D call and was not checked against the DNA. TRBV21-1 is a pseudogene locus. The CDR3 covers 17 residues. CDR3 in DNA: TGTGCCAGCATCAGTCCTTGCTGGACATTCGATAATGAAAAACTGTTTTTT. The encoded protein is CASISPCWTFDNEKLFF.

The V gene is TRBV30, the J gene TRBJ1-4; D is ambiguous. Germline-derived CDR1 and CDR2 are GTSNPN and SVGIG (reference sequence). This CDR3 region has 13 residues. Deletions cut 2 bases from V and 8 bases from J, with 12 bases between. The CDR3 DNA follows: TGTGCCTGGAGTATCGACACACGGGAAAAACTGTTTTTT. This encodes CAWSIDTREKLFF.

The rearrangement uses TRBV2 and TRBJ2-7; no reliable D call. The CDR3 is 13 amino acids. Germline CDR1 SNHLY, CDR2 FYNNEI. Trimming removed 2 bases at V and 3 bases at J, with 8 bases between. The CDR3 nucleotides read TGTGCCAGCAGTGAAACGCCTGACTACGAGCAGTACTTC. It translates to CASSETPDYEQYF.

The gene calls are TRBV27 and TRBJ2-3; 12 bases match TRBD2. Germline V lookup: CDR1 MNHEY, CDR2 SMNVEV (reference sequence). The CDR3 length is 16 residues. V lost 5 bases, J lost 6 bases, and 9 bases stayed unmatched. Here the CDR3 reads CASSPGTSGFRDTQYF. CDR3 DNA sequence: TGTGCCAGCAGTCCGGGGACTAGCGGGTTTAGGGATACGCAGTATTTT.

The CDR3 sequence is CASSPRSGGGYNEQFF. In DNA, the CDR3 is TGTGCCAGCAGCCCCCGATCCGGGGGGGGTTACAATGAGCAGTTCTTC. The V call is TRBV9, the J call TRBJ2-1, with 8 nucleotides matching TRBD2. The CDR3 is 16 residues long. With V trimmed by 4 bases and J by 4 bases, 10 bases remained unmatched. In germline, CDR1 is SGDLS, CDR2 YYNGEE.

The CDR3 reads CASSENPLPNTGELFF. CDR3 in DNA: TGTGCCAGCAGTGAAAATCCGCTCCCGAACACCGGGGAGCTGTTTTTT. The chain uses TRBV6-1 and TRBJ2-2; no reliable D call. CDR1 is MNHNS and CDR2 is SASEGT in the germline V gene. Trimming removed 2 bases from V and 0 bases from J, with 10 bases in between. CDR3 length: 16 amino acids.

This chain uses TRBV9 with TRBJ2-3, with unresolved D. The V and J ends lost 0 bases and 3 bases respectively, with 8 bases between them. The CDR3 runs 14 residues. Germline CDR1 is SGDLS and CDR2 is YYNGEE. The CDR3 spells CASSVARFTDTQYF. CDR3 nucleotide sequence: TGTGCCAGCAGCGTAGCTAGGTTTACAGATACGCAGTATTTT.

The rearrangement uses TRBV30 and TRBJ1-5, with D unresolved. The CDR3 is made up of 14 amino acids. The V end was cut by 0 bases, the J end by 6 bases, with 12 bases between. Germline V lookup: CDR1 GTSNPN, CDR2 SVGIG (reference sequence). The CDR3 reads CAWSVEVGTQPQHF. In DNA form, the CDR3 reads TGTGCCTGGAGTGTAGAAGTCGGCACTCAGCCCCAGCATTTT.

The chain carries TRBV30 and TRBJ1-4; tentatively, D is TRBD1 (6 bases). CDR3 length: 13 residues. Looked up from germline, CDR1 is GTSNPN and CDR2 is SVGIG (reference sequence). Trimming left V 3 bases short and J 8 bases short, with 13 bases between. The CDR3, as DNA: TGTGCCTGGAGGGTGGGGGCGGGGGAAAAACTGTTTTTT. Translation: CAWRVGAGEKLFF.

The chain carries TRBV18 and TRBJ1-2; 7 nucleotides line up with TRBD1. J gave up 7 bases and V 3 bases, and 11 bases lay outside the gene matches. This CDR3 has 15 amino acids. Germline-derived CDR1 and CDR2 are KGHSH and LQKENI. The CDR3 coding sequence is TGTGCCAGCTCACCGGAACACAGGGGCGGGACTGGCTACACCTTC. Translation: CASSPEHRGGTGYTF.

The V and J genes are TRBV30 and TRBJ1-2; D is undetermined. V was pared by 0 bases and J by 4 bases, with 18 bases between. The CDR3 covers 16 residues. Germline assignment: CDR1 GTSNPN and CDR2 SVGIG (reference sequence). DNA of the CDR3: TGTGCCTGGAGTGTACTCAGATATCGTAAAGCCTATGGCTACACCTTC. Protein: CAWSVLRYRKAYGYTF. Together with reference TRBV30 and TRBJ1-2, the CDR3 gives the full variable domain: SQTIHQWPATLVQPVGSPLSLECTVEGTSNPNLYWYRQAAGRGLQLLFYSVGIGQISSEVPQNLSASRPQDRQFILSSKKLLLSDSGFYLCAWSVLRYRKAYGYTFGSGTRLTVV.

This clone was picked up a small number of times. This chain joins TRBV6-1 and TRBJ1-2; D ambiguous. Trimming stripped 4 bases from V and 8 bases from J, with 17 bases between. CDR1 and CDR2 from the germline V gene are MNHNS and SASEGT. The CDR3 covers 14 residues. The DNA for the CDR3 is TGTGCCAGCAGTGCGCGTGGGCTATCGGGAGGCTACACCTTC. This translates into CASSARGLSGGYTF.